This T cell receptor (beta chain) was recovered during a study of OX40 agonist ivuxolimab in advanced cancers. Study-level results: More expanded clones were found, on average, in CD8+ than in CD4+ T cells. Nonresponders included some who also had low normalized T-cell clonal expansion.

About this clone itself: Its antigen remains unidentified.

CDR3 length: 13 amino acids. Trimming removed 1 base from V and 1 base from J, with 4 bases in between. Germline loops: CDR1 SGHNT, CDR2 YENEEA. TCRdb keeps only in-frame clones here, not all; method: immunoSEQ multiplex PCR. The sample holds 85,000 to 95,000 clones, roughly nine tenths seen once. Exclusion applied to patients with autoimmune disease history or systemic immunosuppression. Peripheral blood came from all dose cohorts at three timepoints. V gene TRBV11-3 combines with J gene TRBJ2-5, with D unclear. This clonotype was sampled from an adult with an advanced solid tumor such as melanoma, head and neck, liver or kidney cancer. This specimen was CD4+ or CD8+ T cells sorted from blood, taken in a trial of the OX40 agonist ivuxolimab. The DNA of the CDR3 is TGTGCCAGCAGCTTAGGTCCCCAAGAGACCCAGTACTTC. This codes for CASSLGPQETQYF.